The T cell receptor (beta chain) described here comes from a study of T cell responses to AZD1222 COVID-19 vaccine. The CDR3 covers 14 residues. V was clipped by 6 bases and J by 1 base; unmatched bases: 0. Germline V gives CDR1 ENHRY, CDR2 SYGVKD. In the case of this clone: Its antigen remains unidentified.

The table came from immunoSEQ multiplex PCR; TCRdb's copy has only in-frame clones and leaves some out. Of approximately 100,000 clones listed, about 82% are singletons. Study-level findings and limits: Possibly, clonal diversity was underestimated; donors were largely white British and included more females.

The rearrangement joins TRBV10-3 to TRBJ1-5; the match to TRBD1 covers 10 bases. The sequence derives from an adult in good health. The starting material was peripheral blood, obtained on day 0 of AZD1222 vaccination. As DNA, the CDR3 is TGTGCCATCAGGGACAGGGGGAGCAATCAGCCCCAGCATTTT. It codes for CAIRDRGSNQPQHF.